This T cell receptor (beta chain) was found in a study of T cells in Graves' hyperthyroidism and ophthalmopathy. Study summary: It was at initial diagnosis, before any treatment, that peripheral blood was collected.

Clinical symptoms, serum thyroxine, TRAb, thyroid ultrasound and orbital computed tomography informed diagnoses. TCR beta CDR3 sequences were amplified from RNA transcripts. HTBI primers were employed in a first-round RT-PCR of the TCR CDR3. TCRdb reanalysed the multiplex PCR reads using MiXCR and keeps one entry per CDR3 protein. The sample shows about 420,000 distinct CDR3 sequences, approximately 15% of them seen only once. Trimming left V 0 bases short and J 7 bases short, with 12 bases between. Germline values: CDR1 SGHAT, CDR2 FQNNGV. This CDR3 region has 14 residues. The sequence derives from a woman aged 18-29 years with Graves' hyperthyroidism. Sequenced sample: blood. The chain is built from TRBV11-2 and TRBJ1-2; a possible D gene is TRBD1 (5 bases). This chain's CDR3 is CASSLDRQGSGYTF. DNA for the CDR3: TGTGCCAGCAGCTTAGATAGGCAGGGTTCTGGCTACACCTTC.